The clone carrying this T cell receptor (beta chain) has just a few counts. Antigen: not known. The data originate from a study of CD8 T cells in ankylosing spondylitis. One entry per CDR3 protein, called by TCRdb with MiXCR from the 5' RACE reads. The table includes more than 250,000 distinct CDR3 sequences, approximately 8% detected once. CDR3 size: 12 residues. With V trimmed by 0 bases and J by 14 bases, 4 bases remained unmatched. Germline CDR1 and CDR2: SGHDT and YYEEEE. General study findings and limits: Clones that were linked to disease were CD8+ and were relatively rare in peripheral blood. As reported, disease-linked clones showed significant enrichment in matched ankylosing spondylitis synovial fluid. Characteristic, it appeared, of ankylosing spondylitis blood was a TCR beta motif of eight highly homologous variants.

J is TRBJ2-3 and V is TRBV5-6; TRBD1 aligns across 9 bases. Sequenced input: blood, either unsorted or a sorted T cell fraction (not recorded which). The clonotype was recovered from a male donor with ankylosing spondylitis. In DNA form, the CDR3 reads TGTGCCAGCAGCTTGGGGGGACAGGGCCGGTATTTT. Encoded protein: CASSLGGQGRYF.